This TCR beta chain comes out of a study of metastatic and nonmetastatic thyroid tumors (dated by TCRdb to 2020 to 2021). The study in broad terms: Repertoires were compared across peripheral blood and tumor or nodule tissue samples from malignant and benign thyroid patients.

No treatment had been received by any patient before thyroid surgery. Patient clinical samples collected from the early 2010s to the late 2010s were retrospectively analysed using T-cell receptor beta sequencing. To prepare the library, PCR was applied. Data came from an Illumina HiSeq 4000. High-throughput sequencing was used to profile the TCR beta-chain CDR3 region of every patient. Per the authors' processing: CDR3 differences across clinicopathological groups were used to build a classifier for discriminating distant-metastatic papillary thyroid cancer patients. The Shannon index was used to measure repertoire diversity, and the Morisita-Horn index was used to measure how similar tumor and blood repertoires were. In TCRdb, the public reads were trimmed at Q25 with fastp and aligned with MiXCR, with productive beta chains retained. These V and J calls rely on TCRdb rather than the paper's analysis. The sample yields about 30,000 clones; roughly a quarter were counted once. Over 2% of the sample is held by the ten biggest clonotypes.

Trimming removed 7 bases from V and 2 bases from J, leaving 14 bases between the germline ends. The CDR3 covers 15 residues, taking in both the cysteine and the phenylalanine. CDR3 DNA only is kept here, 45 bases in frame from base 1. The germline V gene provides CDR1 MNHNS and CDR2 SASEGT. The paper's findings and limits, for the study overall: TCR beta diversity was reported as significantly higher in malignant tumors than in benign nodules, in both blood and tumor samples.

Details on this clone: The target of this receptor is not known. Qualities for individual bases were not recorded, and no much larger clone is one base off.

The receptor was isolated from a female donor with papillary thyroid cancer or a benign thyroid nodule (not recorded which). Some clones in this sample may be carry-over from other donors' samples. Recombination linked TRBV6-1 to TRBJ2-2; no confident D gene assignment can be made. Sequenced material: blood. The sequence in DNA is TGTGCCAGCACCGAACTACTGTCCAACACCGGGGAGCTGTTTTTT. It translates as CASTELLSNTGELFF.